These 3 T cell receptor beta chains share one sample of origin, sequenced in a study of cytomegalovirus exposure and HLA in healthy donors. The PCR used 60 Vbeta and 13 Jbeta primers. Assay used: immunoSEQ multiplex PCR; TCRdb lists only in-frame clones, some missing. The data contain around 180,000 clones, approximately 75% of them singletons. Sequencing used PBMCs. The receptors come from a girl aged 10-17 years in good health and CMV-seronegative.

This clone was detected only a few times. The V and J genes are TRBV6-5 and TRBJ1-4; TRBD1 agrees at 9 bases. Trimming removed 6 bases from V and 7 bases from J; junction bases left unmatched: 9. The CDR3 loop spans 15 amino acids. From germline, CDR1 is MNHEY and CDR2 SVGAGI. CDR3 sequence (DNA): TGTGCCAGCAGCCGGGACAGGGCACGGGGTGAAAAACTGTTTTTT. Its translation is CASSRDRARGEKLFF.

The rearrangement links TRBV4-1 to TRBJ1-2; 8 positions match TRBD1. This CDR3 has 15 residues. The germline V gene has CDR1 MGHRA and CDR2 YSYEKL. V lost 1 base, J lost 1 base, and 2 bases stayed unmatched. The CDR3 sequence is CASSQAGQGNYGYTF. The DNA for the CDR3 is TGCGCCAGCAGCCAAGCCGGACAGGGTAACTATGGCTACACCTTC.

This rearrangement joins TRBV6-5 to TRBJ1-2; D might be TRBD1 (5 bases). With 6 bases removed from V and 6 bases from J, the gap between germline ends came to 14 bases. The CDR3 totals 13 residues. In germline, CDR1 is MNHEY, CDR2 SVGAGI. The CDR3 protein is CASRNRWGDGYTF. The CDR3 DNA reads TGTGCCAGCAGGAACAGGTGGGGGGATGGCTACACCTTC.